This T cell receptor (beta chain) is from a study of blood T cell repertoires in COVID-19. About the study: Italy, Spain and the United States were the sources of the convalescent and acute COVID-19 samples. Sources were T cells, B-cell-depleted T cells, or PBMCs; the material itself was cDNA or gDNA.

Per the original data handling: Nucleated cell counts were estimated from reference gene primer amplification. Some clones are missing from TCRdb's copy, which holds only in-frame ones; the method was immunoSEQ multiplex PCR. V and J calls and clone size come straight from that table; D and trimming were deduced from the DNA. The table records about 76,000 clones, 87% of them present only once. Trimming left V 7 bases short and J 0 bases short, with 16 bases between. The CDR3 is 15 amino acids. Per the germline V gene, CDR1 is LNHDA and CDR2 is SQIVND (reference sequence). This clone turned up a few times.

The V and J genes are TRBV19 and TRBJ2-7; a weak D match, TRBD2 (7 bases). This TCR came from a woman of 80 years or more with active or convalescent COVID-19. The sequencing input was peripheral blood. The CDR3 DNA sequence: TGTGCCAGTAATTCCGCGGGGGCCTCCTCCTACGAGCAGTACTTC. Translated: CASNSAGASSYEQYF.